Described below is a single TCR beta chain sequence and its context. Its antigen is unknown. This specimen belongs to a study of immune cell composition in non-small cell lung cancer. Whole-study findings and limits: Smoking pack-years did not significantly correlate with tumour TCR-beta clonality. Clones >0.5% enriched in tumour were rarer in adenocarcinoma (roughly 33%) than squamous (around 75%). Tumour-reactive clones were not shown to match dominant in vivo tumour clones.

Profiled with immunoSEQ multiplex PCR; TCRdb holds only in-frame clones, not every one. The sample includes several thousand clones, 80% to 85% of them seen just once. J gave up 4 bases and V 7 bases, and 8 bases lay outside the gene matches. CDR3 size: 13 residues. Germline CDR1 and CDR2: SQVTM and ANQGSEA. Normal lung was taken at the farthest possible site, at least 3 cm from tumour. The receptor's source is a human donor with non-small cell lung cancer. The material sequenced was non-adjacent lung tissue. The chain couples TRBV29-1 to TRBJ1-2; 8 bases line up with TRBD1. The CDR3 sequence: CSAGDGQGYGYTF. The CDR3 coding sequence is TGCAGCGCGGGGGATGGACAGGGCTATGGCTACACCTTC.